A single sample gave rise to the 24 T cell receptor beta chains below, sequenced in a study of beta chain features in type 1 diabetes. The isolated RNA, all of it, was reverse transcribed, so expressed TCRB transcripts were what got sequenced. Only in-frame clones appear in the TCRdb table, and some are missing; sequencing was by immunoSEQ multiplex PCR. Among 200,000 to 250,000 clones, around 68% were seen once, and the ten largest hold around 0.057%. The specimen was naive CD4+ T cells from blood. Receptors were obtained from a man aged 25 to 40 in good health.

Notes on this clone: The same CDR3 also results from other DNA sequences found in this sample. The chain is built from TRBV7-9 and TRBJ1-1; D uncertain. Per germline, CDR1 SEHNR and CDR2 FQNEAQ (reference sequence). V lost 4 bases and J 0 bases, leaving 6 bases between the germline ends. This CDR3 is 13 amino acids long. The CDR3 is CASSSTVNTEAFF. CDR3 in DNA: TGTGCCAGCAGCTCCACAGTGAACACTGAAGCTTTCTTT. The whole variable domain, remainder taken from reference TRBV7-9 and TRBJ1-1, is DTGVSQNPRHKITKRGQNVTFRCDPISEHNRLYWYRQTLGQGPEFLTYFQNEAQLEKSRLLSDRFSAERPKGSFSTLEIQRTEQGDSAMYLCASSSTVNTEAFFGQGTRLTVV.

The chain recombines TRBV7-9 with TRBJ2-1; 7 bases align to TRBD1. There are 15 residues in the CDR3. J gave up 10 bases and V 4 bases, and 13 bases lay outside the gene matches. CDR1 and CDR2 from the germline V gene are SEHNR and FQNEAQ (reference sequence). DNA of the CDR3: TGTGCCAGCAGCTCCGGACAGGCGACGCCGAGGGAGCAGTTCTTC. Translating gives CASSSGQATPREQFF.

The chain joins TRBV7-2 to TRBJ2-1; D is ambiguous. The CDR3 loop spans 14 amino acids. Per the germline V gene, CDR1 is SGHTA and CDR2 is FQGNSA. The V gene lost 1 base and the J gene lost 3 bases, with 7 bases spanning the gap. The CDR3 loop reads CASSLELFYNEQFF. CDR3 in DNA: TGTGCCAGCAGCTTAGAACTCTTCTACAATGAGCAGTTCTTC.

The gene calls are TRBV28 and TRBJ2-5; 7 bases are shared with TRBD1. J gave up 5 bases and V 5 bases, and 11 bases lay outside the gene matches. The CDR3 is 15 amino acids. Per the germline V gene, CDR1 is MDHEN and CDR2 is SYDVKM. CDR3 bases: TGTGCCAGCAGTGTACAGGGGTCGGTGCGGGAGACCCAGTACTTC. Translated: CASSVQGSVRETQYF. The full variable domain, its missing parts supplied by reference TRBV28 and TRBJ2-5, is DVKVTQSSRYLVKRTGEKVFLECVQDMDHENMFWYRQDPGLGLRLIYFSYDVKMKEKGDIPEGYSVSREKKERFSLILESASTNQTSMYLCASSVQGSVRETQYFGPGTRLLVL.

The rearrangement uses TRBV6-6 and TRBJ2-4, with D possibly TRBD1 on 5 matching bases. There are 14 residues in the CDR3. V lost 7 bases and J lost 12, with 22 bases in between. CDR1 and CDR2 from the germline V gene are MNHNY and SVGAGI (reference sequence). CDR3 sequence: CASTDPPTVLDQYF. The DNA of the CDR3 is TGTGCCAGCACCGATCCCCCGACAGTTTTGGATCAGTACTTC.

This chain links TRBV7-9 with TRBJ1-1; TRBD1 might be the D (6 bases). Trimming pared 5 bases from V and 1 base from J, leaving 11 bases between. This CDR3 has 14 residues. Germline assignment: CDR1 SEHNR and CDR2 FQNEAQ (reference sequence). CDR3: CASSLQGGNTEAFF. The CDR3 DNA reads TGTGCCAGCAGCCTACAGGGTGGGAACACTGAAGCTTTCTTT.

This clone occurred a few times. The chain combines TRBV30 with TRBJ1-1, with D perhaps matching TRBD1 (6 bases). Per germline, CDR1 GTSNPN and CDR2 SVGIG (reference sequence). This CDR3 is 14 amino acids long. V was clipped by 2 bases and J by 4 bases, with 14 bases between them. CDR3 nucleotide sequence: TGTGCCTGGAGTACTCTAAGGGGGAGCACTGAAGCTTTCTTT. It encodes CAWSTLRGSTEAFF. The complete variable domain, with remaining parts taken from reference TRBV30 and TRBJ1-1, reads SQTIHQWPATLVQPVGSPLSLECTVEGTSNPNLYWYRQAAGRGLQLLFYSVGIGQISSEVPQNLSASRPQDRQFILSSKKLLLSDSGFYLCAWSTLRGSTEAFFGQGTRLTVV.

The J gene is TRBJ1-1, the V gene TRBV7-9; D unclear. The CDR3 has 15 residues. V dropped 0 bases and J dropped 4 bases, with 12 bases sitting between them. Germline assignment: CDR1 SEHNR and CDR2 FQNEAQ (reference sequence). CDR3 DNA: TGTGCCAGCAGCTTAGCGAAAGGACCCCTCACTGAAGCTTTCTTT. This gives the protein CASSLAKGPLTEAFF.

The V and J genes are TRBV18 and TRBJ2-5; D perhaps matches TRBD1 (5 bases). Trimming took off 5 bases at V and 3 bases at J, with 10 bases between the two ends. The CDR3 covers 13 residues. The germline gives CDR1 KGHSH, CDR2 LQKENI. DNA for the CDR3: TGTGCCAGCTCAGCAGGGTTTGAAGAGACCCAGTACTTC. Its translation: CASSAGFEETQYF.

This chain links TRBV6-6 with TRBJ2-5, with D perhaps matching TRBD1 (5 bases). The germline V gene has CDR1 MNHNY and CDR2 SVGAGI (reference sequence). Trimming stripped 2 bases from V and 5 bases from J, with 12 bases between. This CDR3 contains 14 residues. The CDR3 here is CASSYTDRSETQYF. The CDR3 region has the DNA TGTGCCAGCAGTTACACTGACAGAAGCGAGACCCAGTACTTC.

The CDR3 coding sequence is TGTGCCAGCAGCTTAGGGAGCGGGAGGCCTCTCAATGAGCAGTTCTTC. This sequence encodes CASSLGSGRPLNEQFF. The chain couples TRBV7-9 to TRBJ2-1, with 9 positions matching TRBD2. CDR3 length equals 16 residues. With 1 base clipped from V and 6 bases from J, the junction kept 7 bases outside the gene matches. CDR1 SEHNR and CDR2 FQNEAQ come from the germline V gene (reference sequence).

The CDR3 DNA sequence: TGTGCCAGCAGCTTCACTAGCGGGAGAAACATTCAGTACTTC. Its translation: CASSFTSGRNIQYF. This sequence joins TRBV7-2 and TRBJ2-4, with 11 nucleotides matching TRBD2. Germline-derived CDR1 and CDR2 are SGHTA and FQGNSA. J lost 6 bases, V lost 3 bases, and 1 base had no gene match. The CDR3 has 14 residues.

This clone appeared a single time. The chain recombines TRBV10-3 with TRBJ2-7; D perhaps matches TRBD1 (6 bases). Germline V CDR1 and CDR2: ENHRY, SYGVKD. CDR3 length equals 15 residues. With 4 bases removed from V and 0 bases from J, the gap between germline ends came to 13 bases. CDR3 DNA: TGTGCCATCAGTGCGGACAGCGCCAGCTCCTACGAGCAGTACTTC. This encodes CAISADSASSYEQYF.

This clone was seen only a few times. The J gene is TRBJ1-1, the V gene TRBV29-1; a weak D match, TRBD1 (6 bases). Germline V gives CDR1 SQVTM, CDR2 ANQGSEA. This CDR3 comprises 12 residues. Trimming stripped 6 bases from V and 0 bases from J, with 8 bases between. This chain's CDR3 is CSVGTMNTEAFF. CDR3 sequence (DNA): TGCAGCGTCGGGACAATGAACACTGAAGCTTTCTTT.

This clone was seen only a few times. This chain uses TRBV6-6 with TRBJ1-2; no reliable D call. The V gene's germline CDR1 is MNHNY and CDR2 SVGAGI (reference sequence). The CDR3 is 11 residues long. With 7 bases removed from V and 8 bases from J, the gap between germline ends came to 11 bases. The CDR3 DNA reads as TGTGCCAGCAAAGAGGCGTTGGGCTACACCTTC. Translated: CASKEALGYTF.

V is TRBV7-2 and J is TRBJ2-7, with 8 bases matching TRBD2. The CDR3 consists of 14 residues. Per the germline V gene, CDR1 is SGHTA and CDR2 is FQGNSA. V lost 5 bases to trimming and J lost 7 bases; unmatched junction nucleotides: 10. The CDR3 here is CASSQTRLAGEQYF. The CDR3 DNA is TGTGCCAGCAGCCAAACGCGGCTAGCGGGTGAGCAGTACTTC.

The chain couples TRBV7-6 to TRBJ2-5; weak D call: TRBD1 (6 bases). Germline-derived CDR1 and CDR2 are SGHVS and FNYEAQ. V was cut by 5 bases and J by 7 bases, with 26 bases left in between. The CDR3 is 17 amino acids. As DNA, the CDR3 is TGTGCCAGCAGCCCCGGACCTGGACAGAGAAGAGATGGGACCCAGTACTTC. Translation: CASSPGPGQRRDGTQYF.

In nucleotides, the CDR3 is TGTGCCAGCACCATGCAGGGGCTCCATGAGCAGTTCTTC. Encoded protein: CASTMQGLHEQFF. The chain combines TRBV28 with TRBJ2-1, with a tentative D call TRBD1 (6 bases). Germline V CDR1 and CDR2: MDHEN, SYDVKM. The CDR3 runs 13 residues. Trimming removed 7 bases at V and 8 bases at J, with 15 bases between.

This chain links TRBV6-1 with TRBJ2-3; D ambiguous. CDR1 and CDR2 (germline): MNHNS, SASEGT. V was clipped by 3 bases and J by 2 bases, with 12 bases between them. This CDR3 contains 15 residues. As DNA, the CDR3 is TGTGCCAGCAGTGAGGGCCTTCAGTACACAGATACGCAGTATTTT. Its protein product is CASSEGLQYTDTQYF.

This clone was counted only a few times. V gene TRBV4-2 combines with J gene TRBJ1-2; no clear D gene. The germline CDR1 and CDR2 sequences are LGHNA and YNFKEQ. V was clipped by 0 bases and J by 1 base, with 9 bases between them. The CDR3 has 15 amino acids. The CDR3 sequence: CASSQDGEGNYGYTF. The CDR3 nucleotides read TGTGCCAGCAGCCAAGATGGAGAGGGTAACTATGGCTACACCTTC.

This clone was picked up a small number of times. The chain uses TRBV25-1 and TRBJ2-5; D gene unclear. Looked up from germline, CDR1 is MGHDK and CDR2 is SYGVNS. V was clipped by 7 bases and J by 2 bases, with 11 bases between them. The CDR3 covers 13 residues. The CDR3 protein is CASKSWAQETQYF. In DNA form, the CDR3 reads TGTGCCAGCAAAAGTTGGGCACAAGAGACCCAGTACTTC.

The rearrangement joins TRBV30 to TRBJ1-6, with 12 bases aligning to TRBD1. Germline V lookup: CDR1 GTSNPN, CDR2 SVGIG (reference sequence). V shed 4 bases, J shed 10 bases, and the junction held 11 bases outside the gene matches. This CDR3 has 16 amino acids. In DNA, the CDR3 is TGTGCCTGGAAATTAGGGACAGGGGGCCGAGGGTCACCCCTCCACTTT. Translating gives CAWKLGTGGRGSPLHF. Full variable domain (outside the CDR3, taken from reference TRBV30 and TRBJ1-6): SQTIHQWPATLVQPVGSPLSLECTVEGTSNPNLYWYRQAAGRGLQLLFYSVGIGQISSEVPQNLSASRPQDRQFILSSKKLLLSDSGFYLCAWKLGTGGRGSPLHFGNGTRLTVT.

This clone was recorded a few times. The chain recombines TRBV30 with TRBJ1-5; D perhaps matches TRBD1 (5 bases). The CDR3 runs to 13 residues. Germline lookup yields CDR1 GTSNPN and CDR2 SVGIG (reference sequence). V gave up 3 bases and J gave up 3 bases, with 9 bases separating them. The CDR3, as DNA: TGTGCCTGGAGAGCAGGGACCAATCAGCCCCAGCATTTT. This encodes CAWRAGTNQPQHF.

The gene calls are TRBV15 and TRBJ2-1; 7 bases map to TRBD1. Germline-derived CDR1 and CDR2 are LNHNV and YYDKDF (reference sequence). The trim removed 5 bases at V and 10 bases at J, leaving 11 bases unmatched. There are 14 residues in the CDR3. The CDR3 DNA reads TGTGCCACCAGCGTGACCCGACAGGGCACCGAGCAGTTCTTC. Its protein product is CATSVTRQGTEQFF.